These 28 T cell receptor beta chains came from one sample sequenced in a study of shared T cell receptors in the human thymus. Sequencing was performed with immunoSEQ multiplex PCR; in TCRdb, only in-frame clones are kept and a portion is missing. The table has hundreds of thousands of clones, 87% seen once. This sample also appeared in a second study, on human thymus T cells.

Sequenced sample: thymocytes. Receptors originate from a boy younger than two with a congenital heart defect.

V usage is TRBV30 and J usage is TRBJ2-2, with 7 bases lining up with TRBD1. The CDR3 totals 16 residues. The germline gives CDR1 GTSNPN, CDR2 SVGIG (reference sequence). J gave up 1 base and V 3 bases, and 8 bases lay outside the gene matches. CDR3: CAWRLKHRGNTGELFF. Here the CDR3 DNA reads TGTGCCTGGAGGTTGAAACACAGGGGGAACACCGGGGAGCTGTTTTTT.

This chain connects TRBV19 to TRBJ2-7, with TRBD2 matching 10 bases. This CDR3 has 16 amino acids. Germline V gene sequence: CDR1 LNHDA, CDR2 SQIVND (reference sequence). After removal of 3 bases from V and 1 base from J, the junction contained 6 bases not matched to a gene. The CDR3 loop reads CASSIHPSGRSYEQYF. CDR3 nucleotide sequence: TGTGCCAGTAGTATCCATCCTAGCGGGAGATCCTACGAGCAGTACTTC.

The chain is built from TRBV12-5 and TRBJ2-7; no clear D. This CDR3 spans 13 amino acids. CDR1 and CDR2 from the germline V gene are LGHNT and FRNRAP. The V gene lost 0 bases and the J gene lost 4 bases, with 7 bases spanning the gap. The CDR3 region has the DNA TGTGCTAGTGGTTTGGTTGACATGTACGAGCAGTACTTC. This translates into CASGLVDMYEQYF.

V gene TRBV11-2 combines with J gene TRBJ2-1, with a weak D call TRBD2 (6 bases). The V end was cut by 5 bases, the J end by 8 bases, with 13 bases between. From germline, CDR1 is SGHAT and CDR2 FQNNGV. This CDR3 is built from 13 residues. The CDR3 is CASSPPTRDEQFF. The CDR3 region has the DNA TGTGCCAGCAGCCCCCCGACTAGGGATGAGCAGTTCTTC.

J is TRBJ2-5 and V is TRBV9; D may be TRBD2 (6 bases). Trimming shortened V by 3 bases and J by 5 bases, and 11 bases separated the two germline ends. The CDR3 extends over 13 amino acids. Germline V gene data show CDR1 as SGDLS and CDR2 as YYNGEE. CDR3 loop: CASSAQEGETQYF. CDR3 bases: TGTGCCAGCAGCGCACAGGAGGGGGAGACCCAGTACTTC.

The rearrangement joins TRBV5-1 to TRBJ2-1; 16 nucleotides agree with TRBD2. CDR3 length equals 19 residues. V shed 3 bases, J shed 0 bases, and the junction held 6 bases outside the gene matches. In germline, CDR1 is SGHRS, CDR2 YFSETQ. The CDR3 DNA reads TGCGCCAGCAGCTCGGGACTAGCGGGAGGGCCCGGCTCCTACAATGAGCAGTTCTTC. Translation: CASSSGLAGGPGSYNEQFF. Full variable domain (remainder filled in from reference TRBV5-1 and TRBJ2-1): KAGVTQTPRYLIKTRGQQVTLSCSPISGHRSVSWYQQTPGQGLQFLFEYFSETQRNKGNFPGRFSGRQFSNSRSEMNVSTLELGDSALYLCASSSGLAGGPGSYNEQFFGPGTRLTVL.

The chain couples TRBV27 to TRBJ2-3; TRBD2 matches at 8 bases. CDR1 and CDR2 (germline): MNHEY, SMNVEV (reference sequence). The CDR3 contains 15 residues. Losses at the gene ends were 2 bases for V and 4 bases for J; bases not matched to a gene: 5. This chain's CDR3 is CASSLTGGPADTQYF. In DNA form, the CDR3 reads TGTGCCAGCAGTTTAACGGGGGGGCCCGCAGATACGCAGTATTTT.

The CDR3 DNA follows: TGCGCCAGCAGCTTGACGCGGGAGGCGGCGACCGGGGAGCTGTTTTTT. Its protein is CASSLTREAATGELFF. This chain joins TRBV5-1 and TRBJ2-2, with 8 bases lining up with TRBD2. This CDR3 is 16 amino acids long. Germline loops: CDR1 SGHRS, CDR2 YFSETQ. V lost 1 base to trimming and J lost 5 bases; unmatched junction nucleotides: 7.

The genes are TRBV5-4 and TRBJ2-1, with 11 bases matching TRBD2. Trimming removed 0 bases from V and 10 bases from J; junction bases left unmatched: 6. Germline values: CDR1 SGHNT, CDR2 YYREEE (reference sequence). CDR3 length: 15 amino acids. CDR3 residues: CASSLASSGGSEQFF. DNA of the CDR3: TGTGCCAGCAGCTTGGCGTCTAGCGGGGGGAGCGAGCAGTTCTTC.

The genes are TRBV28 and TRBJ1-5, with D possibly matching TRBD1 (5 bases). The CDR3 contains 15 residues. The ends were cut back, 4 bases at V and 2 bases at J, with 12 bases in the middle. CDR1 MDHEN and CDR2 SYDVKM come from the germline V gene. CDR3 sequence (DNA): TGTGCCAGCAGTTCCGCAGGGAGGGGCAATCAGCCCCAGCATTTT. The encoded protein is CASSSAGRGNQPQHF.

This rearrangement joins TRBV4-1 to TRBJ2-7, with TRBD2 matching over 10 bases. V was pared by 0 bases and J by 6 bases, with 11 bases of the junction left unmatched. The CDR3 totals 17 residues. Germline V gene sequence: CDR1 MGHRA, CDR2 YSYEKL. The DNA for the CDR3 is TGCGCCAGCAGCCAAGATAGGCTAACTAGCGGGATCGGCGAGCAGTACTTC. This sequence encodes CASSQDRLTSGIGEQYF.

V gene TRBV29-1 combines with J gene TRBJ2-1, with TRBD1 as a possible D gene (6 bases). The germline gives CDR1 SQVTM, CDR2 ANQGSEA. CDR3 length equals 15 residues. Trimming stripped 8 bases from V and 9 bases from J, with 26 bases between. CDR3 DNA sequence: TGCAGCTTTCAACCCCCACAGGGTTTTACAAGTGAGCAGTTCTTC. It specifies CSFQPPQGFTSEQFF.

V usage is TRBV27 and J usage is TRBJ2-1, with TRBD2 as a possible D gene (5 bases). V shed 2 bases and J shed 8 bases, with 10 bases lying between them. The CDR3 spans 13 residues. Germline values: CDR1 MNHEY, CDR2 SMNVEV (reference sequence). The chain's CDR3 is CASSLPHGDEQFF. Written as DNA, the CDR3 is TGTGCCAGCAGTTTACCCCACGGGGATGAGCAGTTCTTC.

The V gene is TRBV6-1, the J gene TRBJ2-7, with 10 bases identical to TRBD2. The V gene end was trimmed by 0 bases and the J gene end by 1 base; junction bases not matched to a gene: 9. This CDR3 has 18 amino acids. Per germline, CDR1 MNHNS and CDR2 SASEGT. CDR3 in amino acids: CASSEALRLAGESYEQYF. For the CDR3, the DNA is TGTGCCAGCAGTGAAGCGCTTCGACTAGCGGGTGAGTCCTACGAGCAGTACTTC.

The V gene is TRBV25-1, the J gene TRBJ1-2; 7 nucleotides agree with TRBD1. The CDR3 contains 15 residues. CDR1 is MGHDK, CDR2 SYGVNS, per germline. V shed 3 bases, J shed 2 bases, and the junction held 6 bases outside the gene matches. Written as DNA, the CDR3 is TGTGCCAGCAGTGAGGACAGGAGGGGCAACTATGGCTACACCTTC. Its protein product is CASSEDRRGNYGYTF.

The V and J genes are TRBV30 and TRBJ1-4, with 9 bases matching TRBD1. The germline V gene has CDR1 GTSNPN and CDR2 SVGIG (reference sequence). The CDR3 is made up of 15 amino acids. Trimming removed 0 bases from V and 5 bases from J; junction bases left unmatched: 4. This chain's CDR3 is CAWSVGTGMNEKLFF. Here the CDR3 DNA reads TGTGCCTGGAGTGTTGGGACAGGGATGAATGAAAAACTGTTTTTT.

The rearrangement uses TRBV27 and TRBJ1-1, with D uncertain. The CDR3 extends over 16 amino acids. V was clipped by 6 bases and J by 1 base, with 18 bases between them. Germline V gene lookup returns CDR1 MNHEY and CDR2 SMNVEV (reference sequence). CDR3 coding DNA: TGTGCCAGCAGCACCACGGGAGGGCAAGGGAACACTGAAGCTTTCTTT. Encoded protein: CASSTTGGQGNTEAFF.

The gene calls are TRBV27 and TRBJ1-5; 8 bases agree with TRBD1. Trimming cost V 6 bases and J 7 bases; bases outside gene matches: 11. Germline lookup yields CDR1 MNHEY and CDR2 SMNVEV (reference sequence). CDR3 length: 15 amino acids. CDR3 in DNA: TGTGCCAGCAGAAAGACAGGGGAGGAAATCCAGCCCCAGCATTTT. This translates into CASRKTGEEIQPQHF.

The chain carries TRBV6-6 and TRBJ1-5, with D unresolved. Germline V gene data show CDR1 as MNHNY and CDR2 as SVGAGI (reference sequence). V lost 8 bases, J lost 5 bases, and 10 bases lay in between. This CDR3 contains 12 residues. The CDR3: CASGQADQPQHF. The CDR3 bases are TGTGCCAGCGGGCAGGCAGATCAGCCCCAGCATTTT.

This clone was recorded once. V usage is TRBV10-3 and J usage is TRBJ1-2; D may be TRBD1 (5 bases). With 9 bases removed from V and 2 bases from J, the gap between germline ends came to 10 bases. CDR3 length: 12 amino acids. CDR1 is ENHRY, CDR2 SYGVKD, per germline. CDR3 nucleotides: TGTGCCATACAGGAACCGAACTATGGCTACACCTTC. It specifies CAIQEPNYGYTF.

The rearrangement uses TRBV7-2 and TRBJ2-5; 10 bases agree with TRBD2. The CDR3 is 18 residues long. Unmatched junction bases numbered 11, after V lost 3 bases and J lost 1 base. Germline V CDR1 and CDR2: SGHTA, FQGNSA. CDR3 in DNA: TGTGCCAGCAGCTTCCCGACTACTAGCGGGAAGCCCCAAGAGACCCAGTACTTC. As protein: CASSFPTTSGKPQETQYF.

V is TRBV29-1 and J is TRBJ2-7; a possible D gene is TRBD1 (6 bases). Germline values: CDR1 SQVTM, CDR2 ANQGSEA. V lost 4 bases, J lost 3 bases, and 13 bases lay in between. This CDR3 contains 13 residues. This CDR3 is CSVGTDDYYEQYF. DNA for the CDR3: TGCAGCGTTGGGACAGACGACTACTACGAGCAGTACTTC.

The V gene is TRBV12-5, the J gene TRBJ1-4, with a possible D match to TRBD1 (6 bases). The CDR3 sequence is 14 residues long. Germline V gives CDR1 LGHNT, CDR2 FRNRAP. Trimming stripped 0 bases from V and 8 bases from J, with 10 bases between. CDR3 sequence reads: CASGLVGGDEKLFF. Written as DNA, the CDR3 is TGTGCTAGTGGTTTGGTAGGGGGAGACGAAAAACTGTTTTTT.

The chain is built from TRBV7-2 and TRBJ1-1, with 10 bases matching TRBD1. Germline CDR1 and CDR2: SGHTA and FQGNSA. With V trimmed by 5 bases and J by 5 bases, 11 bases remained unmatched. This CDR3 is 16 amino acids long. This chain's CDR3 is CASSQDRGDYWTEAFF. The DNA of the CDR3 is TGTGCCAGCAGCCAGGACAGGGGGGATTATTGGACTGAAGCTTTCTTT.

This rearrangement joins TRBV7-3 to TRBJ1-1, with a tentative D call TRBD1 (6 bases). Per germline, CDR1 SGHTA and CDR2 FQGTGA. This CDR3 has 13 amino acids. Trimming left V 5 bases short and J 2 bases short, with 9 bases between. The CDR3 sequence is CASSRDTNTEAFF. The CDR3 DNA sequence: TGTGCCAGCAGCAGGGACACCAACACTGAAGCTTTCTTT.

The chain employs TRBV4-3 and TRBJ1-2; 9 bases match TRBD1. The germline gives CDR1 LGHNA, CDR2 YSLEER. The J segment lost 2 bases and the V segment lost 3 bases, leaving 4 bases of the junction unmatched. The length of the CDR3 is 15 residues. CDR3 sequence reads: CASSQLTGGNYGYTF. The CDR3 region has the DNA TGCGCCAGCAGCCAGTTGACAGGGGGGAACTATGGCTACACCTTC.

V and J are TRBV27 and TRBJ1-3, with D possibly being TRBD1 (6 bases). The germline gives CDR1 MNHEY, CDR2 SMNVEV (reference sequence). This CDR3 has 17 amino acids. V shed 5 bases and J shed 0 bases, with 17 bases lying between them. CDR3 nucleotides: TGTGCCAGCAGTCCTCAGGACAGTCTTAGCTCTGGAAACACCATATATTTT. Translation gives CASSPQDSLSSGNTIYF.

The chain combines TRBV14 with TRBJ1-4; 9 bases align to TRBD1. Germline CDR1 and CDR2: SGHDN and FVKESK. The J segment lost 6 bases and the V segment lost 3 bases, leaving 17 bases of the junction unmatched. The length of the CDR3 is 19 residues. CDR3 DNA sequence: TGTGCCAGCAGCCACATTGGGGGACAGGGAGATCCCCCCTATGAAAAACTGTTTTTT. Residues: CASSHIGGQGDPPYEKLFF.